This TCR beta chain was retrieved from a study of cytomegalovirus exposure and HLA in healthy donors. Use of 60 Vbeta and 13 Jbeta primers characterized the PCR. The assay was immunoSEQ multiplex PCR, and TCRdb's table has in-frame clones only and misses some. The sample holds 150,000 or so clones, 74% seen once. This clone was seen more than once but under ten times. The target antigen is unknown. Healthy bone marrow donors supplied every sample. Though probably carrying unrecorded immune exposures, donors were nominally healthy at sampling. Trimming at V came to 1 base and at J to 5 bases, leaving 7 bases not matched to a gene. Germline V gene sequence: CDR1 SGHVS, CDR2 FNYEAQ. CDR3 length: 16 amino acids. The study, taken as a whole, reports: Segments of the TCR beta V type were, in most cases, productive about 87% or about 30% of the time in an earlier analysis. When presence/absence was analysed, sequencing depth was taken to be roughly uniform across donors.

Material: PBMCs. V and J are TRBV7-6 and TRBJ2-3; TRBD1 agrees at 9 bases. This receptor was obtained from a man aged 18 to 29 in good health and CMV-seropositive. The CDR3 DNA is TGTGCCAGCAGCTTAGGGGCGACAGGGGGAAGAGATACGCAGTATTTT. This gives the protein CASSLGATGGRDTQYF.